One sample yielded the 32 T cell receptor beta chains listed below, sequenced in a study of blood T cells in healthy people across ages. For the second PCR, which ran for about 6 to 11 cycles, a sample-barcoded 5' primer and a J-beta primer mix were used. One entry per CDR3 protein, called by TCRdb with MiXCR from the 5' RACE reads. Seen here are about 1.6 million distinct CDR3 sequences, approximately 32% observed once, and the top ten hold approximately 11%. The specimen was blood. These receptors came from a woman in her twenties or thirties in good health.

V gene TRBV10-3 combines with J gene TRBJ2-1; 8 positions agree with TRBD1. Germline V gene lookup returns CDR1 ENHRY and CDR2 SYGVKD. The V segment lost 3 bases and the J segment 5 bases; nucleotides outside the gene matches: 6. The CDR3 has 15 amino acids. The CDR3 region has the DNA TGTGCCATCAGTGAAGGGAGACAGGGGCACAATGAGCAGTTCTTC. Translating gives CAISEGRQGHNEQFF.

The chain uses TRBV30 and TRBJ2-1; possible D gene TRBD2, 7 bases. Deletions cut 4 bases from V and 4 bases from J, with 14 bases between. The CDR3 length is 14 residues. In germline, CDR1 is GTSNPN, CDR2 SVGIG (reference sequence). As DNA, the CDR3 is TGTGCCTGGAACGCGGGGGCCACTTACAATGAGCAGTTCTTC. Translation: CAWNAGATYNEQFF.

The table lists this clonotype with a few counts. This chain joins TRBV3-1 and TRBJ2-1, with 7 bases aligning to TRBD2. Germline-derived CDR1 and CDR2 are LGHDT and YNNKEL (reference sequence). V lost 0 bases to trimming and J lost 9 bases; unmatched junction nucleotides: 14. This CDR3 spans 17 amino acids. Written as DNA, the CDR3 is TGTGCCAGCAGCCAAGATCCGAGGGAGGGCCCTCTGAGTGAGCAGTTCTTC. Amino acid sequence: CASSQDPREGPLSEQFF.

This clonotype was seen a single time. The chain combines TRBV20-1 with TRBJ2-1; D ambiguous. Trimming shortened V by 6 bases and J by 5 bases, and 11 bases separated the two germline ends. In germline, CDR1 is DFQATT, CDR2 SNEGSKA (reference sequence). The CDR3 runs to 12 residues. The CDR3 DNA sequence: TGCAGTGCGCACCCTAGAAACAATGAGCAGTTCTTC. This translates into CSAHPRNNEQFF.

V and J are TRBV20-1 and TRBJ1-6, with D possibly matching TRBD1 (5 bases). V lost 3 bases to trimming and J lost 0 bases, with 12 bases between them. Germline CDR1 is DFQATT and CDR2 is SNEGSKA (reference sequence). CDR3 length: 16 residues. The CDR3 spells CSARKGDSSYNSPLHF. The CDR3 DNA reads as TGCAGTGCTAGGAAAGGCGACAGCTCCTATAATTCACCCCTCCACTTT.

The chain has TRBV4-1 and TRBJ1-1; possibly TRBD1 for D (6 bases). The ends were cut back, 0 bases at V and 4 bases at J, with 12 bases in the middle. The germline V gene has CDR1 MGHRA and CDR2 YSYEKL. The CDR3 sequence is 15 residues long. The CDR3 region has the DNA TGCGCCAGCAGCCAAGATTGGGGGCGCATCACTGAAGCTTTCTTT. This gives the protein CASSQDWGRITEAFF.

This clonotype appeared many times. The chain links TRBV7-2 to TRBJ2-1; tentative D call: TRBD1 (5 bases). Trimming removed 0 bases from V and 8 bases from J, with 8 bases in between. Germline-derived CDR1 and CDR2 are SGHTA and FQGNSA. The CDR3 has 13 amino acids. In DNA, the CDR3 is TGTGCCAGCAGCTTAGCAGGGGCGGATGAGCAGTTCTTC. Amino acid sequence: CASSLAGADEQFF.

This chain uses TRBV12-3 or TRBV12-4 with TRBJ2-7, with 11 bases identical to TRBD2. The CDR3 loop spans 16 amino acids. Unmatched junction bases numbered 7, after V lost 6 bases and J lost 0 bases. CDR3 bases: TGTGCCAGCAGCCCGACTAGCGGGGTTCCCTCCTACGAGCAGTACTTC. This translates into CASSPTSGVPSYEQYF.

The chain carries TRBV6-6 and TRBJ2-5, with 10 bases that match TRBD2. CDR1 is MNHNY, CDR2 SVGAGI, per germline (reference sequence). V was clipped by 0 bases and J by 4 bases; unmatched bases: 2. The CDR3 length is 15 residues. DNA of the CDR3: TGTGCCAGCAGTTACTCTAGCGGGAGGTTAGAGACCCAGTACTTC. Protein product: CASSYSSGRLETQYF.

This clonotype was seen a handful of times. The genes are TRBV13 and TRBJ2-5, with 9 bases identical to TRBD1. V lost 5 bases, J lost 5 bases, and 9 bases stayed unmatched. There are 15 residues in the CDR3. Germline V gene lookup returns CDR1 PRHDT and CDR2 FYEKMQ (reference sequence). The chain's CDR3 is CASSRTGGLGETQYF. The CDR3 nucleotides are TGTGCCAGCAGCCGTACAGGGGGCTTAGGGGAGACCCAGTACTTC.

The gene calls are TRBV3-1 and TRBJ2-7; D is ambiguous. Between the trimmed V and J ends, which lost 1 base and 2 bases, there was a span of 9 bases. This CDR3 region has 14 residues. CDR1 is LGHDT, CDR2 YNNKEL, per germline (reference sequence). Here the CDR3 DNA reads TGTGCCAGCAGCCAAGGAATAATGGCCTACGAGCAGTACTTC. This sequence encodes CASSQGIMAYEQYF.

This clonotype came up many times. The chain couples TRBV15 to TRBJ1-2; the D gene is possibly TRBD1 (5 bases). Germline CDR1 and CDR2: LNHNV and YYDKDF (reference sequence). The CDR3 has 14 amino acids. V dropped 1 base and J dropped 8 bases, with 14 bases sitting between them. The CDR3 here is CATSRARGGYGYTF. In DNA, the CDR3 is TGTGCCACCAGCAGAGCCCGTGGGGGGTACGGCTACACCTTC.

V usage is TRBV5-1 and J usage is TRBJ2-7; 12 positions agree with TRBD2. V lost 4 bases to trimming and J lost 5 bases; unmatched junction nucleotides: 7. Germline V gene lookup returns CDR1 SGHRS and CDR2 YFSETQ. CDR3 size: 15 residues. The CDR3 bases are TGCGCCAGCAGCCTGCTAGCGGGAGGGCCCCACGAGCAGTACTTC. Translation: CASSLLAGGPHEQYF.

The chain joins TRBV2 to TRBJ2-1, with TRBD1 matching over 9 bases. J gave up 9 bases and V 6 bases, and 15 bases lay outside the gene matches. From germline, CDR1 is SNHLY and CDR2 FYNNEI. The length of the CDR3 is 16 residues. The CDR3 loop is CASREGPGQGGFEQFF. In DNA form, the CDR3 reads TGTGCCAGCAGGGAGGGCCCGGGACAGGGAGGCTTTGAGCAGTTCTTC.

As regards this clonotype: The junction departs from germline at one end; a sequencing error may be responsible. The chain employs TRBV12-3 or TRBV12-4 and TRBJ2-7, with D unclear. This CDR3 region has 12 residues. The CDR3: CTSSLIRSEQYF. For the CDR3, the DNA is TGTACCAGCAGTTTAATCCGCTCCGAGCAGTACTTC.

This clonotype was recorded a few times. This rearrangement joins TRBV2 to TRBJ2-1, with 14 bases aligning to TRBD2. The V gene end was trimmed by 5 bases and the J gene end by 8 bases; junction bases not matched to a gene: 5. The CDR3 spans 15 residues. The germline gives CDR1 SNHLY, CDR2 FYNNEI. The CDR3 coding sequence is TGTGCCAGCAGTAGACTAGCGGGGGGGCGGGATGAGCAGTTCTTC. Translated: CASSRLAGGRDEQFF.

A few counts support this clonotype. The V gene is TRBV18, the J gene TRBJ2-7; no firm D call. This CDR3 is built from 15 residues. From germline, CDR1 is KGHSH and CDR2 LQKENI. V was trimmed by 6 bases and J by 0 bases, leaving 15 bases between them. CDR3 protein: CASSVSADSSYEQYF. The CDR3 DNA reads TGTGCCAGCTCGGTCTCGGCGGATAGCTCCTACGAGCAGTACTTC.

The rearrangement links TRBV10-3 to TRBJ1-1, with 8 nucleotides matching TRBD1. Germline CDR1 and CDR2: ENHRY and SYGVKD. The CDR3 loop spans 14 amino acids. The trim removed 2 bases at V and 2 bases at J, leaving 1 base unmatched. Here the CDR3 DNA reads TGTGCCATCAGTGAGCAGGGGGCAAACACTGAAGCTTTCTTT. Translated, it gives CAISEQGANTEAFF.

The chain couples TRBV5-6 to TRBJ1-1; unclear D gene. Trimming took 3 bases from V and 0 from J, leaving 15 bases between them. This CDR3 spans 16 amino acids. Germline V gene data show CDR1 as SGHDT and CDR2 as YYEEEE. The CDR3 sequence is CASSWRPAALNTEAFF. The CDR3 DNA is TGTGCCAGCAGCTGGAGGCCGGCAGCCTTGAACACTGAAGCTTTCTTT.

In its sample, this clonotype was seen once. The chain carries TRBV9 and TRBJ1-1, with D unresolved. CDR1 is SGDLS and CDR2 is YYNGEE in the germline V gene. V was cut by 0 bases and J by 3 bases, with 9 bases left in between. This CDR3 region has 14 residues. This CDR3 is CASSVDRADTEAFF. The CDR3 bases are TGTGCCAGCAGCGTAGACCGGGCGGACACTGAAGCTTTCTTT.

The CDR3 is CSVAGYGYTF. The DNA for the CDR3 is TGCAGCGTTGCGGGTTATGGCTACACCTTC. V gene TRBV29-1 combines with J gene TRBJ1-2; D is unresolved. Trimming shortened V by 4 bases and J by 5 bases, and 5 bases separated the two germline ends. This CDR3 contains 10 residues. CDR1 is SQVTM, CDR2 ANQGSEA, per germline. The full variable domain, completed using reference TRBV29-1 and TRBJ1-2, is SAVISQKPSRDICQRGTSLTIQCQVDSQVTMMFWYRQQPGQSLTLIATANQGSEATYESGFVIDKFPISRPNLTFSTLTVSNMSPEDSSIYLCSVAGYGYTFGSGTRLTVV.

In this sample, this clonotype turned up a few times. The V call is TRBV30, the J call TRBJ2-2; D could derive from TRBD1 or TRBD2 (5 bases each). CDR3 size: 13 residues. The germline V and J ends were trimmed by 8 bases and 4 bases, with 14 bases remaining between them. Germline lookup yields CDR1 GTSNPN and CDR2 SVGIG (reference sequence). The CDR3, as DNA: TGTGCCAGGGACCCCCAGGGCACCGGGGAGCTGTTTTTT. Translating it yields CARDPQGTGELFF.

J is TRBJ2-3 and V is TRBV5-1; D possibly corresponds to TRBD1 (7 bases). V lost 4 bases and J 1 base, leaving 16 bases between the germline ends. The CDR3 is 16 amino acids. Germline V gene sequence: CDR1 SGHRS, CDR2 YFSETQ. DNA of the CDR3: TGCGCCAGCAGCCAACTACAGGGGACTGGCACAGATACGCAGTATTTT. This encodes CASSQLQGTGTDTQYF.

The V call is TRBV28, the J call TRBJ2-1; 9 bases agree with TRBD1. The CDR3 consists of 15 residues. Germline V CDR1 and CDR2: MDHEN, SYDVKM. Trimming at V came to 2 bases and at J to 8 bases, leaving 7 bases not matched to a gene. CDR3 in DNA: TGTGCCAGCAGTTTACCGGGACAGGGTGTTTATGAGCAGTTCTTC. Protein product: CASSLPGQGVYEQFF.

In regard to this clonotype: Just one base apart from a much larger clone, this may be a read error. The CDR3 region is CASSLEGSRYEQYF. In DNA, the CDR3 is TGCGCCAGCAGCCTGGAGGGGTCGAGGTACGAGCAGTACTTC. This chain joins TRBV4-1 and TRBJ2-5, with D possibly TRBD2 on 6 matching bases. The closer fit of TRBJ2-7 to the DNA end suggests the J call may be wrong. The length of the CDR3 is 14 residues. Germline values: CDR1 MGHRA, CDR2 YSYEKL.

This clonotype was counted only a few times. The chain has TRBV9 and TRBJ1-2; 7 bases match TRBD1. Germline V lookup: CDR1 SGDLS, CDR2 YYNGEE. Trimming at V came to 5 bases and at J to 3 bases, leaving 7 bases not matched to a gene. The CDR3 runs 14 residues. The CDR3 DNA is TGTGCCAGCAGTCCGACAGGGTATGACTATGGCTACACCTTC. Its protein is CASSPTGYDYGYTF.

CDR3 sequence: CASNRQGAQGYTF. The CDR3 region has the DNA TGTGCCAGCAATAGACAGGGGGCGCAGGGCTACACCTTC. This rearrangement joins TRBV2 to TRBJ1-2, with TRBD1 matching 10 bases. There are 13 residues in the CDR3. J lost 8 bases, V lost 7 bases, and 7 bases had no gene match. Germline V CDR1 and CDR2: SNHLY, FYNNEI.

J is TRBJ2-1 and V is TRBV15, with no clear D. Germline V CDR1 and CDR2: LNHNV, YYDKDF (reference sequence). V was shortened by 1 base and J by 9 bases, with 22 bases between the two germline ends. This CDR3 region has 17 residues. The DNA for the CDR3 is TGTGCCACCAGCAGAGCAGAAAGTGGGCCGGGTGTCGGTGAGCAGTTCTTC. Translated: CATSRAESGPGVGEQFF.

This clonotype was found many times. The CDR3 DNA follows: TGTGCCAGCAGTGAGTGGGAGGGAGGAGAGACCCAGTACTTC. This gives the protein CASSEWEGGETQYF. V and J are TRBV6-1 and TRBJ2-5; 7 bases map to TRBD2. The J segment lost 4 bases and the V segment lost 3 bases, leaving 5 bases of the junction unmatched. The CDR3 length is 14 residues. Germline assignment: CDR1 MNHNS and CDR2 SASEGT.

This clonotype was observed a handful of times. V usage is TRBV11-2 and J usage is TRBJ2-3, with 10 bases aligning to TRBD2. After removal of 4 bases from V and 2 bases from J, the junction contained 12 bases not matched to a gene. This CDR3 has 18 amino acids. Germline V gene data show CDR1 as SGHAT and CDR2 as FQNNGV. The CDR3 DNA reads TGTGCCAGCAGCTCCGGACTAGCGGTCACATTCGACACAGATACGCAGTATTTT. Translation gives CASSSGLAVTFDTDTQYF.

This sequence joins TRBV28 and TRBJ2-4; 7 bases align to TRBD2. The J call is doubtful: the DNA matches TRBJ2-7 better. Germline V gene lookup returns CDR1 MDHEN and CDR2 SYDVKM. The CDR3 consists of 17 residues. CDR3 region: CASSFRARGVVSYEQYF. DNA of the CDR3: TGTGCCAGCAGTTTTCGAGCCCGGGGGGTTGTTTCCTACGAGCAGTACTTC.

In this sample, this clonotype turned up many times. J is TRBJ2-7 and V is TRBV7-2, with D perhaps matching TRBD2 (6 bases). Looked up from germline, CDR1 is SGHTA and CDR2 is FQGNSA. V was shortened by 5 bases and J by 2 bases, with 13 bases between the two germline ends. The CDR3 has 14 amino acids. CDR3: CASSGGGITYEQYF. The CDR3 coding sequence is TGTGCCAGCAGCGGAGGAGGGATTACCTACGAGCAGTACTTC.